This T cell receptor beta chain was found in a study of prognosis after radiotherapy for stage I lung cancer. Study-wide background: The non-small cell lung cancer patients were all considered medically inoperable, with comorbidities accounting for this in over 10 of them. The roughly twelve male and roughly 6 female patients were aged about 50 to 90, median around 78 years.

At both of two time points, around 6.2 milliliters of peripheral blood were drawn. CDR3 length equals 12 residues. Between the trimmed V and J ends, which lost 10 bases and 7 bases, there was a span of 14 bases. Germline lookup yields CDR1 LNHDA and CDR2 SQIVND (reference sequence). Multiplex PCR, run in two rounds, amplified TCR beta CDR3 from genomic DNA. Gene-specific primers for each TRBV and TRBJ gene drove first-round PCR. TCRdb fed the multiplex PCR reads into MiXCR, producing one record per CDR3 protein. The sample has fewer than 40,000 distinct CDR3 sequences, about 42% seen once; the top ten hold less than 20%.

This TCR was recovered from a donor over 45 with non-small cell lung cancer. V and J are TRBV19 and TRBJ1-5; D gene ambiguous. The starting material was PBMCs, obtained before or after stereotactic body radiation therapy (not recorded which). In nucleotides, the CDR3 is TGTGCCATTATGTGGGCGAGGCAGCCCCAGCATTTT. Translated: CAIMWARQPQHF.